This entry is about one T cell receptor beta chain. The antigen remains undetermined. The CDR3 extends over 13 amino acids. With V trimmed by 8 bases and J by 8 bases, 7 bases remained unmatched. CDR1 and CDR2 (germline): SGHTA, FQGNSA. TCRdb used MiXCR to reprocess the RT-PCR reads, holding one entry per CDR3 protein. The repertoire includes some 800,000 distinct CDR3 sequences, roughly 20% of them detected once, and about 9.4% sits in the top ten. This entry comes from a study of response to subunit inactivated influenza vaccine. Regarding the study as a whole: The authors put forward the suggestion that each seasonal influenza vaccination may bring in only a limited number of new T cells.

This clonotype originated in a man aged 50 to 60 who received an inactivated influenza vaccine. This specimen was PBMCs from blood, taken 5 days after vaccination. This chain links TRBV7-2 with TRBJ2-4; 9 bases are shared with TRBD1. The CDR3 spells CASGVRQGDIQYF. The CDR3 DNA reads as TGTGCCAGCGGAGTAAGACAGGGGGACATTCAGTACTTC.